This T cell receptor beta chain was observed in a study of cytomegalovirus exposure and HLA in healthy donors. As for the study in general: A data release that came early held some 79 million unique TCRs from HLA-typed donors. Study findings and constraints: Rare sequences made up most TCRs, while some public TCRs were found in many donors.

The PCR ran on 60 Vbeta and 13 Jbeta primers. Assay used: immunoSEQ multiplex PCR; TCRdb lists only in-frame clones, some missing. This sample has some 130,000 clones, with around 70% found just once. This CDR3 is 15 amino acids long. The V gene's germline CDR1 is SEHNR and CDR2 FQNEAQ (reference sequence). Trimming took 4 bases from V and 2 from J, leaving 14 bases between them. Comments on this clone: As yet, its antigen is unknown.

The chain couples TRBV7-9 to TRBJ1-1; D not certain. The origin of this receptor is a woman aged 55-75 years in good health and CMV-seropositive. The sample consisted of PBMCs. The CDR3 reads CASSSLWAGNTEAFF. The CDR3 coding sequence is TGTGCCAGCAGCTCGTTATGGGCGGGCAACACTGAAGCTTTCTTT. The full variable domain, rest sourced from reference TRBV7-9 and TRBJ1-1, is DTGVSQNPRHKITKRGQNVTFRCDPISEHNRLYWYRQTLGQGPEFLTYFQNEAQLEKSRLLSDRFSAERPKGSFSTLEIQRTEQGDSAMYLCASSSLWAGNTEAFFGQGTRLTVV.